This T cell receptor (beta chain) was obtained from a study of T-cell reconstitution after alpha-beta-depleted transplantation in children. The table lists this clonotype with many counts. Its antigen is not known. CDR1 and CDR2 (germline): MDHEN, SYDVKM. The ends were cut back, 2 bases at V and 10 bases at J, with 15 bases in the middle. This CDR3 contains 14 residues. Regarding the study as a whole: T-cell counts and diversity at one year following transplant were attributed mainly to newly produced T cells. It was reported that alpha-beta T cells came from several hundred expanded graft clones (about two months after transplant). After transplant, high TCRbeta diversity at day 60 in some patients arose from surviving recipient T cells and thymic progenitors.

Unique molecular identifiers were incorporated when the TCRbeta library was constructed. MiXCR, run by TCRdb on the PCR reads, gives a single entry per CDR3 protein. This sample has over 200,000 distinct CDR3 sequences, with approximately 11% found just once. The receptor's source is a child under two years old with acute myeloid leukemia, due to receive a stem cell transplant. This specimen was PBMCs, taken before TCRalphabeta/CD19-depleted stem cell transplant. The chain links TRBV28 to TRBJ2-1; D is unclear. The CDR3 DNA is TGTGCCAGCAGTTTAGCACGGTACGGTCGGGAGCAGTTCTTC. Translated: CASSLARYGREQFF.